This is a list of T cell receptor beta chains from one sample in a study of control samples from healthy donors and cancer patients. This table comes from immunoSEQ multiplex PCR, and its TCRdb copy is limited to in-frame clones, with some not included. The table shows roughly 130,000 clones, with approximately 90% occurring only once. The sequenced sample was blood. All receptors derive from a man aged 50 to 60 in good health. Both conserved end residues are part of each CDR3. A D gene is named only where the DNA matches it firmly. Where a row states a size, it is once, few, many or the class of an expanded clone; other rows omit it.

abundance: .; j_gene: TRBJ1-1; v_gene: TRBV7-9; d_gene: .; CDR3aa: CASSRDGGNTEAFF; CDR3nt: TGTGCCAGCAGCCGGGATGGGGGGAACACTGAAGCTTTCTTT
abundance: .; j_gene: TRBJ1-5; v_gene: TRBV29-1; d_gene: .; CDR3aa: CSVEWLTEYSNQPQHF; CDR3nt: TGCAGCGTTGAATGGTTGACAGAGTATAGCAATCAGCCCCAGCATTTT
abundance: .; j_gene: TRBJ2-1; v_gene: TRBV4-2; d_gene: .; CDR3aa: CASSQGPGGSYNEQFF; CDR3nt: TGTGCCAGCAGCCAGGGGCCTGGTGGGTCCTACAATGAGCAGTTCTTC
abundance: .; j_gene: TRBJ1-2; v_gene: TRBV2; d_gene: .; CDR3aa: CASSSSSFDGYTF; CDR3nt: TGTGCCAGCAGTTCATCAAGTTTCGATGGCTACACCTTC
abundance: .; j_gene: TRBJ1-3; v_gene: TRBV30; d_gene: TRBD1; CDR3aa: CAWSADRGSGNTIYF; CDR3nt: TGTGCCTGGAGTGCCGACAGGGGGTCAGGAAACACCATATATTTT
abundance: .; j_gene: TRBJ1-6; v_gene: TRBV29-1; d_gene: .; CDR3aa: CSVRTEINSPLHF; CDR3nt: TGCAGCGTTCGGACAGAGATTAATTCACCCCTCCACTTT
abundance: .; j_gene: TRBJ2-1; v_gene: TRBV30; d_gene: .; CDR3aa: CAWGDRTNEQFF; CDR3nt: TGTGCCTGGGGTGATAGGACCAATGAGCAGTTCTTC
abundance: .; j_gene: TRBJ1-1; v_gene: TRBV21-1; d_gene: .; CDR3aa: CASSRGQGLQNTEAFF; CDR3nt: TGTGCCAGCAGCAGAGGACAGGGACTTCAGAACACTGAAGCTTTCTTT
abundance: few; j_gene: TRBJ1-2; v_gene: TRBV5-1; d_gene: TRBD1; CDR3aa: CASSPTGGVNYGYTF; CDR3nt: TGCGCCAGCAGCCCTACAGGGGGCGTTAACTATGGCTACACCTTC
abundance: once; j_gene: TRBJ1-1; v_gene: TRBV3-1/TRBV3-2; d_gene: .; CDR3aa: CASSQGGVGTEAFF; CDR3nt: TGTGCCAGCAGCCAAGGGGGGGTTGGCACTGAAGCTTTCTTT
abundance: .; j_gene: TRBJ2-1; v_gene: TRBV9; d_gene: .; CDR3aa: CASSVDGSGAYNEQFF; CDR3nt: TGTGCCAGCAGCGTAGACGGTAGCGGAGCATACAATGAGCAGTTCTTC
abundance: .; j_gene: TRBJ2-3; v_gene: TRBV5-6; d_gene: .; CDR3aa: CASSLTSTDTQYF; CDR3nt: TGTGCCAGCAGCTTGACTAGCACAGATACGCAGTATTTT
abundance: .; j_gene: TRBJ2-7; v_gene: TRBV4-1; d_gene: TRBD1; CDR3aa: CASSQDLRGQAYEQYF; CDR3nt: TGCGCCAGCAGCCAAGACTTAAGGGGGCAAGCCTACGAGCAGTACTTC
abundance: .; j_gene: TRBJ1-2; v_gene: TRBV6-5; d_gene: .; CDR3aa: CASSYATGAGGYTF; CDR3nt: TGTGCCAGCAGTTACGCCACTGGGGCAGGTGGCTACACCTTC
abundance: few; j_gene: TRBJ1-2; v_gene: TRBV30; d_gene: .; CDR3aa: CAWIGQGGYGYTF; CDR3nt: TGTGCCTGGATCGGCCAGGGAGGCTATGGCTACACCTTC
abundance: .; j_gene: TRBJ1-2; v_gene: TRBV1; d_gene: .; CDR3aa: CTSSQVGSYGYTF; CDR3nt: TGCACCAGCAGCCAAGTCGGGAGCTATGGCTACACCTTC
abundance: .; j_gene: TRBJ1-1; v_gene: TRBV5-1; d_gene: .; CDR3aa: CASSSELRVTEAFF; CDR3nt: TGCGCCAGCAGCTCCGAGTTACGGGTCACTGAAGCTTTCTTT
abundance: .; j_gene: TRBJ2-2; v_gene: TRBV2; d_gene: TRBD2; CDR3aa: CASTFSGGGIGELFF; CDR3nt: TGTGCCAGCACTTTTAGCGGCGGGGGGATCGGGGAGCTGTTTTTT
abundance: .; j_gene: TRBJ2-7; v_gene: TRBV18; d_gene: TRBD1; CDR3aa: CASSPGTGSSYEQYF; CDR3nt: TGTGCCAGCTCACCCGGGACAGGCAGCTCCTACGAGCAGTACTTC
abundance: .; j_gene: TRBJ2-4; v_gene: TRBV11-2; d_gene: TRBD1; CDR3aa: CASSPGTEFAKNIQYF; CDR3nt: TGTGCCAGCAGCCCCGGGACAGAGTTTGCGAAAAACATTCAGTACTTC
abundance: .; j_gene: TRBJ1-6; v_gene: TRBV4-1; d_gene: TRBD1; CDR3aa: CASSQGDRDNSPLHF; CDR3nt: TGCGCCAGCAGCCAAGGGGACAGGGATAATTCACCCCTCCACTTT
abundance: .; j_gene: TRBJ1-3; v_gene: TRBV10-3; d_gene: .; CDR3aa: CAISDRSISGNTIYF; CDR3nt: TGTGCCATCAGTGATAGGAGCATCTCTGGAAACACCATATATTTT
abundance: few; j_gene: TRBJ2-7; v_gene: TRBV19; d_gene: .; CDR3aa: CASSFHGTDPSF; CDR3nt: TGTGCCAGTAGTTTTCATGGGACGGACCCGAGCTTC
abundance: .; j_gene: TRBJ1-3; v_gene: TRBV6-1; d_gene: .; CDR3aa: CASSEETATGNTIYF; CDR3nt: TGTGCCAGCAGTGAGGAAACAGCAACTGGAAACACCATATATTTT
abundance: .; j_gene: TRBJ2-7; v_gene: TRBV7-2; d_gene: TRBD2; CDR3aa: CASSLPRLAHPYEQYF; CDR3nt: TGTGCCAGCAGCTTGCCCCGACTAGCCCATCCCTACGAGCAGTACTTC
abundance: .; j_gene: TRBJ2-7; v_gene: TRBV14; d_gene: .; CDR3aa: CASSPRRAGGDYEQYF; CDR3nt: TGTGCCAGCAGCCCCCGGCGGGCAGGGGGGGACTACGAGCAGTACTTC
abundance: .; j_gene: TRBJ1-5; v_gene: TRBV6-5; d_gene: .; CDR3aa: CASSRARGLNQPQHF; CDR3nt: TGTGCCAGCAGCCGGGCTAGGGGTCTCAATCAGCCCCAGCATTTT
abundance: .; j_gene: TRBJ2-1; v_gene: TRBV24-1; d_gene: TRBD1; CDR3aa: CATSDTGTVLYNEQFF; CDR3nt: TGTGCCACCAGTGATACTGGGACAGTTCTATACAATGAGCAGTTCTTC
abundance: .; j_gene: TRBJ2-6; v_gene: TRBV3-1/TRBV3-2; d_gene: .; CDR3aa: CASTFGVESSGANVLTF; CDR3nt: TGTGCCAGCACTTTCGGGGTTGAGAGCTCTGGGGCCAACGTCCTGACTTTC
abundance: few; j_gene: TRBJ2-7; v_gene: TRBV13; d_gene: TRBD2; CDR3aa: CASSSRGSGGSYSYEQYF; CDR3nt: TGTGCCAGCAGCTCCCGGGGTAGCGGGGGGTCTTACTCCTACGAGCAGTACTTC
abundance: .; j_gene: TRBJ2-5; v_gene: TRBV18; d_gene: TRBD1; CDR3aa: CASSPGQNQETQYF; CDR3nt: TGTGCCAGCTCGCCGGGACAGAACCAAGAGACCCAGTACTTC
abundance: .; j_gene: TRBJ2-7; v_gene: TRBV28; d_gene: .; CDR3aa: CASRGTLSGHEQYF; CDR3nt: TGTGCCAGCAGGGGAACACTGAGTGGCCACGAGCAGTACTTC
abundance: .; j_gene: TRBJ2-3; v_gene: TRBV7-9; d_gene: TRBD2; CDR3aa: CASSLELAGTDTQYF; CDR3nt: TGTGCCAGCAGCTTAGAACTAGCGGGCACAGATACGCAGTATTTT
abundance: .; j_gene: TRBJ2-7; v_gene: TRBV4-1; d_gene: TRBD2; CDR3aa: CASSQVGTSGGLTYEQYF; CDR3nt: TGCGCCAGCAGCCAAGTGGGGACTAGCGGGGGACTAACCTACGAGCAGTACTTC
abundance: .; j_gene: TRBJ1-3; v_gene: TRBV4-2; d_gene: .; CDR3aa: CASRRQGSGNTIYF; CDR3nt: TGTGCCAGCAGGCGGCAGGGCTCTGGAAACACCATATATTTT
abundance: .; j_gene: TRBJ1-4; v_gene: TRBV3-1/TRBV3-2; d_gene: .; CDR3aa: CASSQEGNEKLFF; CDR3nt: TGTGCCAGCAGCCAAGAGGGTAATGAAAAACTGTTTTTT
abundance: .; j_gene: TRBJ1-5; v_gene: TRBV6-5; d_gene: .; CDR3aa: CASNPGGRNQPQHF; CDR3nt: TGTGCCAGTAATCCTGGGGGGCGCAATCAGCCCCAGCATTTT
abundance: .; j_gene: TRBJ2-7; v_gene: TRBV11-1; d_gene: .; CDR3aa: CASSPDRVAYEQYF; CDR3nt: TGTGCCAGCAGCCCCGACAGAGTTGCCTACGAGCAGTACTTC
abundance: .; j_gene: TRBJ2-7; v_gene: TRBV30; d_gene: TRBD2; CDR3aa: CAWGTGGLLDEQYF; CDR3nt: TGTGCCTGGGGAACGGGGGGGCTATTGGACGAGCAGTACTTC
abundance: once; j_gene: TRBJ2-7; v_gene: TRBV5-4; d_gene: TRBD1; CDR3aa: CASSLPDRVIEQYF; CDR3nt: TGTGCCAGCAGCTTACCGGACAGGGTTATTGAGCAGTACTTC
abundance: .; j_gene: TRBJ2-2; v_gene: TRBV19; d_gene: .; CDR3aa: CASSLGRVINGELFF; CDR3nt: TGTGCCAGTAGCCTAGGCAGGGTTATCAACGGGGAGCTGTTTTTT
abundance: .; j_gene: TRBJ1-2; v_gene: TRBV28; d_gene: .; CDR3aa: CASSPPPAPAGYTF; CDR3nt: TGTGCCAGCAGTCCCCCCCCCGCCCCCGCAGGCTACACCTTC
abundance: once; j_gene: TRBJ2-1; v_gene: TRBV3-1/TRBV3-2; d_gene: .; CDR3aa: CASSQDETGPYNEQFF; CDR3nt: TGTGCCAGCAGCCAAGATGAAACAGGGCCCTACAATGAGCAGTTCTTC
abundance: .; j_gene: TRBJ2-1; v_gene: TRBV5-5; d_gene: .; CDR3aa: CASSLLGDNEQFF; CDR3nt: TGTGCCAGCAGCTTGTTAGGAGACAATGAGCAGTTCTTC
abundance: .; j_gene: TRBJ1-2; v_gene: TRBV4-2; d_gene: .; CDR3aa: CASSQGQAGYGYTF; CDR3nt: TGTGCCAGCAGCCAAGGACAGGCCGGTTATGGCTACACCTTC
abundance: .; j_gene: TRBJ2-5; v_gene: TRBV11-2; d_gene: .; CDR3aa: CASSAEAPNSQETQYF; CDR3nt: TGTGCCAGCAGCGCCGAAGCCCCGAATAGTCAAGAGACCCAGTACTTC
abundance: .; j_gene: TRBJ1-5; v_gene: TRBV24-1; d_gene: .; CDR3aa: CATSVGGYQPQHF; CDR3nt: TGTGCCACCAGTGTAGGGGGATATCAGCCCCAGCATTTT
abundance: .; j_gene: TRBJ1-3; v_gene: TRBV19; d_gene: TRBD1; CDR3aa: CASSSSGQGISGNTIYF; CDR3nt: TGTGCCAGTAGTTCCTCCGGACAGGGAATCTCTGGAAACACCATATATTTT
abundance: once; j_gene: TRBJ1-2; v_gene: TRBV3-1/TRBV3-2; d_gene: TRBD1; CDR3aa: CASSHAGQGVLYGYTF; CDR3nt: TGTGCCAGCAGCCACGCCGGACAGGGCGTCCTCTATGGCTACACCTTC
abundance: .; j_gene: TRBJ2-7; v_gene: TRBV7-9; d_gene: .; CDR3aa: CASSSRDNYEQYF; CDR3nt: TGTGCCAGCAGCTCCCGGGACAACTACGAGCAGTACTTC
abundance: .; j_gene: TRBJ1-5; v_gene: TRBV2; d_gene: .; CDR3aa: CASTGSSNQPQHF; CDR3nt: TGTGCCAGCACTGGGAGTAGCAATCAGCCCCAGCATTTT